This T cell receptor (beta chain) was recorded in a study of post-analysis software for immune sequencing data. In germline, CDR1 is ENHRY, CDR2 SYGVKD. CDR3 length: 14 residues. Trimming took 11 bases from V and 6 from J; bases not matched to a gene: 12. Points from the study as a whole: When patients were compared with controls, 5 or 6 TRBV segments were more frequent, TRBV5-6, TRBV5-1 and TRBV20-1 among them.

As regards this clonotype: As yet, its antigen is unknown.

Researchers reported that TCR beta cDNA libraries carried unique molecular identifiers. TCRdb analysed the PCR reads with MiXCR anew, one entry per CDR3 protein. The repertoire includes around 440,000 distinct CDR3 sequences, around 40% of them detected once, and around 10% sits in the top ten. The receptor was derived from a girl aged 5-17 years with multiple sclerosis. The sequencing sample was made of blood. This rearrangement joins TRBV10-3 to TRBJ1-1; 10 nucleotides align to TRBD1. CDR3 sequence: CAVIPGQGSPEAFF. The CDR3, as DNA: TGTGCCGTGATACCGGGACAGGGGTCCCCTGAAGCTTTCTTT.